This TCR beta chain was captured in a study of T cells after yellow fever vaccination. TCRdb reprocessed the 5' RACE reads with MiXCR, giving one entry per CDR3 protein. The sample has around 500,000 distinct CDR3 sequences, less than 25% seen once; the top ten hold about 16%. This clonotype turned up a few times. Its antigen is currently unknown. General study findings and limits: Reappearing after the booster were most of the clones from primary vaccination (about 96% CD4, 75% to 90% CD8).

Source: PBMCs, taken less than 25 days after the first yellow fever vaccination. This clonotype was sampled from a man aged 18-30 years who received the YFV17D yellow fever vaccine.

CDR3 DNA sequence: TGCGCCAGCAGCTCGACGGGGGGGGCCAATGAGCAGTTCTTC. Protein product: CASSSTGGANEQFF. This chain links TRBV5-1 with TRBJ2-1; 8 bases map to TRBD2. Germline values: CDR1 SGHRS, CDR2 YFSETQ. The V and J ends lost 3 bases and 6 bases, in that order; junction bases with no gene match: 5. The CDR3 length is 14 residues.